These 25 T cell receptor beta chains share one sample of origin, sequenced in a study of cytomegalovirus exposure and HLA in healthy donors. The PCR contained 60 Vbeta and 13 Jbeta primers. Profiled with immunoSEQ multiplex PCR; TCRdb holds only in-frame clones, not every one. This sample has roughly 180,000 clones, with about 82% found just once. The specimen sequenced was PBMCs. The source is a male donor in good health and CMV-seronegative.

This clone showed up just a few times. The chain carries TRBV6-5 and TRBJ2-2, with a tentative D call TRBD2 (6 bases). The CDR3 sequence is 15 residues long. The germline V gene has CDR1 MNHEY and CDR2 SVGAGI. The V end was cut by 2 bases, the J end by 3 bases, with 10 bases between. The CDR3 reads CASSYGGSDTGELFF. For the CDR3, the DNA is TGTGCCAGCAGTTACGGGGGGTCGGACACCGGGGAGCTGTTTTTT.

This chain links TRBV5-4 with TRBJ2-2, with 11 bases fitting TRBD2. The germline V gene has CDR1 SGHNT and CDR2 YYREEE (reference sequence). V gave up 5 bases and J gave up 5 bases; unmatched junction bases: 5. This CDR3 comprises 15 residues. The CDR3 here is CASRIAGGPTGELFF. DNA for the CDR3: TGTGCCAGCAGAATAGCGGGGGGGCCGACCGGGGAGCTGTTTTTT.

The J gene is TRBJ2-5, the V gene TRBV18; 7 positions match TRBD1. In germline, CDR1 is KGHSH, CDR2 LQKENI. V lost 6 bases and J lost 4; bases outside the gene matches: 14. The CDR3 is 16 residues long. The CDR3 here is CASSRPETGIRETQYF. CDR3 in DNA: TGTGCCAGCTCTCGTCCTGAGACAGGGATTCGAGAGACCCAGTACTTC.

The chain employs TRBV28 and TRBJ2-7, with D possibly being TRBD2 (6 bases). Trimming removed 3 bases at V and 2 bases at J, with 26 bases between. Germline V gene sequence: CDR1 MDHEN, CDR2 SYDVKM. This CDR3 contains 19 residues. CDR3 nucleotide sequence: TGTGCCAGCAGTTTCTCCCCGGGACCGGACTATGGTATGGCCTACGAGCAGTACTTC. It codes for CASSFSPGPDYGMAYEQYF.

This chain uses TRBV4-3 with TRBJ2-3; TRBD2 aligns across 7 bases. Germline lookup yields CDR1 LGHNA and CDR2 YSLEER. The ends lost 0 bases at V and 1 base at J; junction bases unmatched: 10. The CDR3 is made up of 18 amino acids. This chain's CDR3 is CASSQDRTRTSGTDTQYF. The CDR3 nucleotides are TGCGCCAGCAGCCAAGATAGGACGAGAACTAGCGGCACAGATACGCAGTATTTT.

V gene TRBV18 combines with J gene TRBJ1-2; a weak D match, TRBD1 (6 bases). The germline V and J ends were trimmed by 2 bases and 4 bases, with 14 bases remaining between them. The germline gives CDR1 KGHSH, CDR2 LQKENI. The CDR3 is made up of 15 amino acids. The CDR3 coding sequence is TGTGCCAGCTCACCATACACAGGACAGAGCTATGGCTACACCTTC. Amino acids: CASSPYTGQSYGYTF.

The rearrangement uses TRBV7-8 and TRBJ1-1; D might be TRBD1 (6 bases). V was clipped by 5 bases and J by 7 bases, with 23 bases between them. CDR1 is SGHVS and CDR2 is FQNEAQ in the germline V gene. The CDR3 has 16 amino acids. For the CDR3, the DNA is TGTGCCAGCAGCCACAGCAAGGACAGAGCATCTATTGAAGCTTTCTTT. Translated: CASSHSKDRASIEAFF.

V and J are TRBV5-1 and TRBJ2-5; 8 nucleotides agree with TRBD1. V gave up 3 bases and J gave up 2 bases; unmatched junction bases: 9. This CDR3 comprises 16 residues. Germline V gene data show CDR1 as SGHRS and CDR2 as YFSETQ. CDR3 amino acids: CASSSGQGPGQETQYF. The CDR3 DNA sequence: TGCGCCAGCAGCTCCGGACAGGGTCCAGGGCAAGAGACCCAGTACTTC.

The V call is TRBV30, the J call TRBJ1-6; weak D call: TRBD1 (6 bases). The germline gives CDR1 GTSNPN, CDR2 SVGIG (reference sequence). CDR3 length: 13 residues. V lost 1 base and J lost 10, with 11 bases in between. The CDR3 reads CAWSAQGGSPLHF. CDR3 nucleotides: TGTGCCTGGAGTGCACAGGGTGGCTCACCCCTCCACTTT.

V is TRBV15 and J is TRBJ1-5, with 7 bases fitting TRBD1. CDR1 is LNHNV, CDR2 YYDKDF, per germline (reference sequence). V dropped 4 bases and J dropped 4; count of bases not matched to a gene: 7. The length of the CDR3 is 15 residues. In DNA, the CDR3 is TGTGCCACCAGCATCCGGGACAGTGGGAATCAGCCCCAGCATTTT. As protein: CATSIRDSGNQPQHF.

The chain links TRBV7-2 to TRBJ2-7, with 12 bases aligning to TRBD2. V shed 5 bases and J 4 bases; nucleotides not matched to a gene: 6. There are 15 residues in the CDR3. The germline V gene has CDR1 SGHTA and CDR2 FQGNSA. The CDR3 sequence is CASSLTGTSGYEQYF. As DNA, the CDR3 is TGTGCCAGCAGCCTAACCGGGACTAGCGGGTACGAGCAGTACTTC.

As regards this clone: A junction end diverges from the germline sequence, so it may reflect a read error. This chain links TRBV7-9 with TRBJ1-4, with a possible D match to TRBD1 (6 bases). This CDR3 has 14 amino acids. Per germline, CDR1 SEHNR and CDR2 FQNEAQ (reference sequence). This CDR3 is CSSSSRQGNGKLFF. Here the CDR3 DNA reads TGTTCCAGCAGCTCTCGGCAGGGGAACGGAAAACTGTTTTTT.

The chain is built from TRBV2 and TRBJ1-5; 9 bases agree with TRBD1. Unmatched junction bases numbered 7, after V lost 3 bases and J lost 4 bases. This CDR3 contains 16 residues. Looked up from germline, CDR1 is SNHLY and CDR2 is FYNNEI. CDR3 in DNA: TGTGCCAGCAGTGAGATTAGGGGACAGGGAAATCAGCCCCAGCATTTT. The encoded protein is CASSEIRGQGNQPQHF.

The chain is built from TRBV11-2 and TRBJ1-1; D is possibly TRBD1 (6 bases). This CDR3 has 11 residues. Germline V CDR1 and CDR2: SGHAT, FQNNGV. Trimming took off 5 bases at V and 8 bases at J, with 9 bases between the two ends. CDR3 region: CASSLGTEAFF. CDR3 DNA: TGTGCCAGCAGCCTTGGGACAGAAGCTTTCTTT.

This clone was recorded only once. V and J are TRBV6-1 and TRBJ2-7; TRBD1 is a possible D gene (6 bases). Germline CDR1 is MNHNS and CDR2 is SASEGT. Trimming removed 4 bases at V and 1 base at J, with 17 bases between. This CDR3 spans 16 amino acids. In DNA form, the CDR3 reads TGTGCCAGCAGTGGGGGGCCTCGGGGCCCGTCCTACGAGCAGTACTTC. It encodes CASSGGPRGPSYEQYF.

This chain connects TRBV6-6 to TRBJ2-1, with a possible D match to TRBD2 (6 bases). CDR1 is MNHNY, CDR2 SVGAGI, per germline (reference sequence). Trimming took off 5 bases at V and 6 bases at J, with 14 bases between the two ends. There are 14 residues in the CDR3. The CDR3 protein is CASSLTGLLNEQFF. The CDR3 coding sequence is TGTGCCAGCAGTCTTACTGGACTACTCAATGAGCAGTTCTTC.

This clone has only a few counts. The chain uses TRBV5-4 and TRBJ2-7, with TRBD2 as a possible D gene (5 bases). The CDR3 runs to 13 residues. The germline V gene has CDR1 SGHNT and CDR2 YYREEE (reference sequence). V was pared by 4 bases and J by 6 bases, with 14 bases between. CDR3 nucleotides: TGTGCCAGCAGCGGGGAGCTAGCAGCCGAGCAGTACTTC. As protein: CASSGELAAEQYF.

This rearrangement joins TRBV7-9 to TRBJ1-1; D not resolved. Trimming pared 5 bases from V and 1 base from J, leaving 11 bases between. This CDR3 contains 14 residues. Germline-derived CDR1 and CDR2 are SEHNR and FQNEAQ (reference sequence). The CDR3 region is CASSPVAENTEAFF. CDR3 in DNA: TGTGCCAGCAGCCCGGTGGCGGAGAACACTGAAGCTTTCTTT.

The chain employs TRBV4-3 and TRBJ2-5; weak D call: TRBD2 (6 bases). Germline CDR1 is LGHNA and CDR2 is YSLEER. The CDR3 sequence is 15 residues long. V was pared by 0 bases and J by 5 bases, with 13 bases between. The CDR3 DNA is TGCGCCAGCAGCCAAGATGTGGGCGCGGGGGAGACCCAGTACTTC. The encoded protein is CASSQDVGAGETQYF.

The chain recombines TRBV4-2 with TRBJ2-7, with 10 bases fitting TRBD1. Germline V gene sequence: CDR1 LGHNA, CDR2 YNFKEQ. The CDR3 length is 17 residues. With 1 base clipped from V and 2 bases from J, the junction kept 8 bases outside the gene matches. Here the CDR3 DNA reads TGTGCCAGCAGCCAAGGCCCCCGGACAGGGGGGGCCTACGAGCAGTACTTC. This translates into CASSQGPRTGGAYEQYF.

Here the CDR3 reads CASSSRDSFSGNTIYF. As DNA, the CDR3 is TGTGCCAGCTCATCACGGGACAGCTTCTCTGGAAACACCATATATTTT. The rearrangement links TRBV18 to TRBJ1-3; 7 nucleotides match TRBD1. The germline gives CDR1 KGHSH, CDR2 LQKENI. This CDR3 is 16 amino acids long. The V segment lost 5 bases and the J segment 0 bases; nucleotides outside the gene matches: 7.

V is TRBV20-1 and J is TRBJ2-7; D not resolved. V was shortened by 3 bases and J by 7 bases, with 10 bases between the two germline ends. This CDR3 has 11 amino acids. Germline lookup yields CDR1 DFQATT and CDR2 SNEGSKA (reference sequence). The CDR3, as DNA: TGCAGTGCTAGTCTTTCGGGTGAGCAGTACTTC. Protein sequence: CSASLSGEQYF.

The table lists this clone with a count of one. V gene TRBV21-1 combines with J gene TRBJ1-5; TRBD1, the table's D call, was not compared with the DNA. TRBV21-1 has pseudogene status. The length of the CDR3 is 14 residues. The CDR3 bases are TGTGCCAGCAGCAGACAGCCATTGAGTCAGCCCCAGCATTTT. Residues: CASSRQPLSQPQHF.

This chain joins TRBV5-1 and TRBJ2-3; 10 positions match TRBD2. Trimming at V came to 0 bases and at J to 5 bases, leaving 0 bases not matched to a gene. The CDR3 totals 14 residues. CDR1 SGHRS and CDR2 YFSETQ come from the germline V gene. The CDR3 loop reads CASSLGTSGDTQYF. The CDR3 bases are TGCGCCAGCAGCTTGGGGACTAGCGGAGATACGCAGTATTTT.

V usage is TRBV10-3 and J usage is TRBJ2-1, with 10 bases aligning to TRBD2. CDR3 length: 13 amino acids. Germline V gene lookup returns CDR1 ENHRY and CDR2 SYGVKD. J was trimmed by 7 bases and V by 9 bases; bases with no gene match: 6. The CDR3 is CAIKETSGNEQFF. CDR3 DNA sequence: TGTGCCATTAAAGAGACTAGCGGGAATGAGCAGTTCTTC.